The 16 T cell receptor beta chains presented below share a single source sample, sequenced in a study of cytomegalovirus exposure and HLA in healthy donors. Amplification used 60 Vbeta primers and 13 Jbeta primers. Measured with immunoSEQ multiplex PCR; TCRdb has only the in-frame clones, and not every one. This sample has over 200,000 clones; 70% to 90% occur once, and the top ten carry roughly 1.3%. Sequences were obtained from PBMCs. Receptors were obtained from a human donor in good health.

The rearrangement links TRBV5-1 to TRBJ2-2, with D possibly being TRBD2 (5 bases). In germline, CDR1 is SGHRS, CDR2 YFSETQ. This CDR3 region has 18 residues. V was pared by 0 bases and J by 6 bases, with 21 bases between. The CDR3 spells CASSLATPGSGSPGELFF. The CDR3, as DNA: TGCGCCAGCAGCTTGGCGACCCCCGGCTCGGGAAGTCCCGGGGAGCTGTTTTTT. Combining the CDR3 with reference TRBV5-1 and TRBJ2-2 gives the whole variable domain KAGVTQTPRYLIKTRGQQVTLSCSPISGHRSVSWYQQTPGQGLQFLFEYFSETQRNKGNFPGRFSGRQFSNSRSEMNVSTLELGDSALYLCASSLATPGSGSPGELFFGEGSRLTVL.

The genes are TRBV28 and TRBJ1-5; D gene uncertain. The CDR3 loop spans 17 amino acids. Germline values: CDR1 MDHEN, CDR2 SYDVKM. The V end was cut by 7 bases, the J end by 1 base, with 20 bases between. Written as DNA, the CDR3 is TGTGCCAGCAATTCTCCAGGTAACCCTTCGAGCAATCAGCCCCAGCATTTT. It codes for CASNSPGNPSSNQPQHF.

The chain combines TRBV11-2 with TRBJ1-2; 8 nucleotides align to TRBD1. V trimming: 1 base; J trimming: 6 bases; junction bases outside the gene matches: 4. Germline CDR1 reads SGHAT; CDR2 reads FQNNGV. This CDR3 has 14 residues. DNA for the CDR3: TGTGCCAGCAGCTTAGTGACAGGGGCTGATGGCTACACCTTC. Its translation is CASSLVTGADGYTF.

This clone was observed a handful of times. The V and J genes are TRBV29-1 and TRBJ2-1; 14 bases line up with TRBD2. The CDR3 is 13 amino acids. Unmatched junction bases numbered 3, after V lost 8 bases and J lost 6 bases. The germline CDR1 and CDR2 sequences are SQVTM and ANQGSEA. CDR3 nucleotides: TGCAGCCTCGGGACTAGCGGGAGCAATGAGCAGTTCTTC. Amino acids: CSLGTSGSNEQFF.

The V gene is TRBV27, the J gene TRBJ2-3; 7 nucleotides line up with TRBD2. The CDR3 extends over 16 amino acids. Per the germline V gene, CDR1 is MNHEY and CDR2 is SMNVEV (reference sequence). V dropped 1 base and J dropped 1; count of bases not matched to a gene: 5. The CDR3 DNA follows: TGTGCCAGCAGTTTATTTGGACTAGGACGCACAGATACGCAGTATTTT. It is translated as CASSLFGLGRTDTQYF.

The V gene is TRBV19, the J gene TRBJ1-5; 7 bases match TRBD1. V dropped 9 bases and J dropped 4; count of bases not matched to a gene: 9. Germline assignment: CDR1 LNHDA and CDR2 SQIVND (reference sequence). The CDR3 loop spans 14 amino acids. The CDR3 DNA sequence: TGTGCCAGCGCAGGACAGGTTTTAAATCAGCCCCAGCATTTT. Encoded protein: CASAGQVLNQPQHF.

The chain links TRBV6-6 to TRBJ2-7; possibly TRBD2 for D (5 bases). Per germline, CDR1 MNHNY and CDR2 SVGAGI (reference sequence). This CDR3 is built from 14 residues. Trimming removed 6 bases at V and 4 bases at J, with 16 bases between. The CDR3 sequence: CASRGEIGQYEQYF. The CDR3 DNA reads TGTGCCAGCAGGGGAGAAATCGGGCAGTACGAGCAGTACTTC.

The V gene is TRBV7-9, the J gene TRBJ1-1, with D possibly being TRBD1 (6 bases). Between the trimmed V and J ends, which lost 5 bases and 6 bases, there was a span of 13 bases. CDR3 length equals 13 residues. Germline CDR1 reads SEHNR; CDR2 reads FQNEAQ (reference sequence). CDR3 amino acids: CASSEESGAEAFF. The DNA of the CDR3 is TGTGCCAGCAGCGAAGAATCAGGGGCTGAAGCTTTCTTT.

The chain carries TRBV18 and TRBJ2-6; 8 nucleotides match TRBD1. The CDR3 extends over 17 amino acids. CDR1 is KGHSH and CDR2 is LQKENI in the germline V gene. The junction had 7 bases not matched to a gene; V was cut back by 6 bases and J by 0 bases. Here the CDR3 DNA reads TGTGCCAGCTCCGAGACAGGGGCCGCCTCTGGGGCCAACGTCCTGACTTTC. Translated, it gives CASSETGAASGANVLTF.

This clone was observed a few times. The rearrangement joins TRBV5-1 to TRBJ2-1, with 12 bases matching TRBD2. The CDR3 is 16 residues long. Looked up from germline, CDR1 is SGHRS and CDR2 is YFSETQ. Trimming cost V 4 bases and J 10 bases; bases outside gene matches: 12. CDR3 DNA sequence: TGCGCCAGCAGCCCTAGGACTAGCGGGACCAGAAAAGAGCAGTTCTTC. Protein: CASSPRTSGTRKEQFF.

The chain employs TRBV14 and TRBJ2-1; 8 bases fit TRBD2. Per germline, CDR1 SGHDN and CDR2 FVKESK. After removal of 8 bases from V and 0 bases from J, the junction contained 3 bases not matched to a gene. The CDR3 sequence is 14 residues long. The DNA of the CDR3 is TGTGCCAGCGGGAGCGGGAGCTCCTACAATGAGCAGTTCTTC. Protein product: CASGSGSSYNEQFF.

The chain is built from TRBV6-7 and TRBJ1-2; D might be TRBD1 (5 bases). TRBV6-7 is assigned to the ORF class and has an uncertain function. V was pared by 8 bases and J by 0 bases, with 16 bases between. CDR3 length: 15 residues. The DNA of the CDR3 is TGTGCCAGCGGGGCAACAGGAATCCCTAACTATGGCTACACCTTC. Its protein product is CASGATGIPNYGYTF.

J is TRBJ1-3 and V is TRBV18, with D possibly matching TRBD1 (5 bases). V shed 3 bases and J shed 8 bases, with 11 bases lying between them. CDR1 is KGHSH and CDR2 is LQKENI in the germline V gene. This CDR3 is built from 13 residues. The CDR3 region has the DNA TGTGCCAGCTCACCTTTTTGGGGGGACACCATATATTTT. It codes for CASSPFWGDTIYF. The whole variable domain, filled in from reference TRBV18 and TRBJ1-3, reads NAGVMQNPRHLVRRRGQEARLRCSPMKGHSHVYWYRQLPEEGLKFMVYLQKENIIDESGMPKERFSAEFPKEGPSILRIQQVVRGDSAAYFCASSPFWGDTIYFGEGSWLTVV.

The chain is built from TRBV10-2 and TRBJ2-7; D might be TRBD1 (6 bases). With 4 bases removed from V and 3 bases from J, the gap between germline ends came to 13 bases. Germline CDR1 and CDR2: WSHSY and SAAADI. The CDR3 loop spans 14 amino acids. The DNA for the CDR3 is TGCGCCAGCAGTGTGGCCGGGACAAGCTACGAGCAGTACTTC. Its protein product is CASSVAGTSYEQYF.

This rearrangement joins TRBV10-1 to TRBJ1-1; 9 bases agree with TRBD1. This CDR3 has 15 residues. Germline-derived CDR1 and CDR2 are WNHNN and SYGVQD (reference sequence). V lost 1 base and J lost 5; bases outside the gene matches: 5. In nucleotides, the CDR3 is TGCGCCAGCAGTGAGTACAGGGGGCTTCGGACTGAAGCTTTCTTT. This encodes CASSEYRGLRTEAFF.

The genes are TRBV6-1 and TRBJ1-4; no definite D call. Germline-derived CDR1 and CDR2 are MNHNS and SASEGT. The CDR3 contains 15 residues. Trimming left V 6 bases short and J 0 bases short, with 11 bases between. As DNA, the CDR3 is TGTGCCAGCAGATGGGGAGTTACAACTAATGAAAAACTGTTTTTT. Its translation: CASRWGVTTNEKLFF.